This TCR beta chain came from a study of cytomegalovirus exposure and HLA in healthy donors. The CDR3 has 15 residues. Trimming removed 0 bases at V and 3 bases at J, with 9 bases between. Germline CDR1 is SGHRS and CDR2 is YFSETQ. To note about this clone: Its specificity is not known.

The PCR made use of 60 Vbeta and 13 Jbeta primers. Sequencing was performed with immunoSEQ multiplex PCR; in TCRdb, only in-frame clones are kept and a portion is missing. The table records more than 85,000 clones, about 80% of them present only once. Findings and caveats of the study: Listed as cytomegalovirus-associated were 150 to 200 TCR beta chains.

The sequencing input was PBMCs. The rearrangement joins TRBV5-1 to TRBJ2-2; tentative D call: TRBD1 (6 bases). This TCR derives from a man in his forties or fifties in good health and CMV-seronegative. The CDR3 bases are TGCGCCAGCAGCTTGGGACAGGCTTACACCGGGGAGCTGTTTTTT. Protein product: CASSLGQAYTGELFF.